These 32 T cell receptor beta chains were sequenced from one sample in a study of neurological immune-mediated disorders. Time point given: longitudinal time-point 2. Each CDR3 protein gets one entry after TCRdb re-called the 5' RACE reads with MiXCR. The data hold some 48,000 distinct CDR3 sequences, with 13% observed a single time. Sequenced sample: PBMCs. The origin of the receptors is a male donor with HTLV-1-associated myelopathy (HAM/TSP).

This clonotype is medium-sized (0.01 to 0.1%) in the sample. The chain uses TRBV7-6 and TRBJ2-7; D is unclear. The ends were cut back, 5 bases at V and 3 bases at J, with 17 bases in the middle. Germline loops: CDR1 SGHVS, CDR2 FNYEAQ. The CDR3 spans 15 residues. The CDR3 loop is CASSEVMESDYEQYF. In DNA form, the CDR3 reads TGTGCCAGCAGCGAGGTCATGGAGAGTGACTACGAGCAGTACTTC.

In this sample, this clonotype turned up many times. The CDR3 nucleotides read TGTGCCACCAGCAGTTTGGAGGGGGCAGCTGAAGCTTTCTTT. Its translation is CATSSLEGAAEAFF. This chain joins TRBV15 and TRBJ1-1, with 7 bases fitting TRBD1. V lost 3 bases to trimming and J lost 6 bases; unmatched junction nucleotides: 7. CDR1 and CDR2 from the germline V gene are LNHNV and YYDKDF (reference sequence). This CDR3 has 14 residues. The entire variable domain, with the rest obtained from reference TRBV15 and TRBJ1-1, is as follows: DAMVIQNPRYQVTQFGKPVTLSCSQTLNHNVMYWYQQKSSQAPKLLFHYYDKDFNNEADTPDNFQSRRPNTSFCFLDIRSPGLGDTAMYLCATSSLEGAAEAFFGQGTRLTVV.

The table lists this clonotype with many counts. The chain employs TRBV29-1 and TRBJ1-2; 7 bases are a match to TRBD1. The junction had 5 bases not matched to a gene; V was cut back by 6 bases and J by 7 bases. The germline CDR1 and CDR2 sequences are SQVTM and ANQGSEA. The CDR3 is made up of 11 amino acids. CDR3 coding DNA: TGCAGCGTGGAGACAGGGTTTGGCTACACCTTC. Protein: CSVETGFGYTF.

This clonotype was detected many times. The chain employs TRBV24-1 and TRBJ1-3; the D gene is possibly TRBD1 (6 bases). Germline V lookup: CDR1 KGHDR, CDR2 SFDVKD. Trimming cost V 4 bases and J 8 bases, with 14 bases left between them. CDR3 length: 14 residues. DNA of the CDR3: TGTGCCACCAGTGACGGGACATTTCTGGACACCATATATTTT. Protein product: CATSDGTFLDTIYF.

This clonotype was seen repeatedly, ten times or more. The V and J genes are TRBV7-2 and TRBJ2-1; D uncertain. The V and J ends lost 5 bases and 4 bases respectively, with 15 bases between them. Germline CDR1 and CDR2: SGHTA and FQGNSA. CDR3 length: 15 residues. CDR3 sequence: CASSPRRHGYNEQFF. The CDR3, as DNA: TGTGCCAGCAGCCCTCGCCGACATGGGTACAATGAGCAGTTCTTC.

This clonotype occurred many times. V usage is TRBV20-1 and J usage is TRBJ2-7; 8 bases match TRBD2. The germline gives CDR1 DFQATT, CDR2 SNEGSKA (reference sequence). The CDR3 has 12 residues. V shed 6 bases, J shed 5 bases, and the junction held 6 bases outside the gene matches. The CDR3: CSAISGGNEQYF. The CDR3 DNA reads as TGCAGTGCGATCTCGGGAGGGAACGAGCAGTACTTC.

This clonotype was detected many times. The chain combines TRBV7-2 with TRBJ2-3; 8 bases fit TRBD2. After removal of 4 bases from V and 0 bases from J, the junction contained 3 bases not matched to a gene. The germline gives CDR1 SGHTA, CDR2 FQGNSA. This CDR3 contains 15 residues. This CDR3 is CASSSPGGSTDTQYF. The CDR3 DNA follows: TGTGCCAGCAGCTCCCCGGGGGGGAGCACAGATACGCAGTATTTT.

On this clonotype: Just one base apart from a much larger clone, this may be a read error. The V gene is TRBV7-3, the J gene TRBJ2-7, with unresolved D. This CDR3 contains 14 residues. The V gene's germline CDR1 is SGHTA and CDR2 FQGTGA. V was clipped by 7 bases and J by 7 bases, with 20 bases between them. The DNA of the CDR3 is TGTGCCAGCATCTTCAAACCAAGTACGGCGGAGCAGTACTTC. Translation gives CASIFKPSTAEQYF. Combining the CDR3 with reference TRBV7-3 and TRBJ2-7 gives the whole variable domain GAGVSQTPSNKVTEKGKYVELRCDPISGHTALYWYRQSLGQGPEFLIYFQGTGAADDSGLPNDRFFAVRPEGSVSTLKIQRTERGDSAVYLCASIFKPSTAEQYFGPGTRLTVT.

This clonotype came up many times. The rearrangement links TRBV20-1 to TRBJ2-1, with TRBD2 identical over 9 bases. Per the germline V gene, CDR1 is DFQATT and CDR2 is SNEGSKA (reference sequence). The V and J ends lost 0 bases and 8 bases, in that order; junction bases with no gene match: 11. This CDR3 comprises 16 residues. This CDR3 reads CSARDPRLAGLYEQFF. The DNA of the CDR3 is TGCAGTGCTAGAGATCCGAGGCTAGCGGGGCTCTATGAGCAGTTCTTC.

This clonotype has at least ten counts. V gene TRBV20-1 combines with J gene TRBJ2-2, with D perhaps TRBD1 (5 bases). The CDR3 runs 14 residues. The germline gives CDR1 DFQATT, CDR2 SNEGSKA (reference sequence). V was pared by 5 bases and J by 1 base, with 11 bases between. The CDR3 DNA reads TGCAGTGCTCCCGACAGTCAGAACACCGGGGAGCTGTTTTTT. Encoded protein: CSAPDSQNTGELFF.

The V gene is TRBV9, the J gene TRBJ1-1, with 8 positions matching TRBD1. Germline V gene lookup returns CDR1 SGDLS and CDR2 YYNGEE. The CDR3 contains 14 residues. Germline trimming cut 4 bases from V and 6 bases from J; bases unmatched to any gene: 8. This CDR3 is CASSRLNRGAEAFF. Written as DNA, the CDR3 is TGTGCCAGCAGCAGGTTAAACAGGGGGGCTGAAGCTTTCTTT.

This clonotype appeared many times. DNA for the CDR3: TGTGCCAGCAGTTTAACAGAACAGGGGCCCTCTAACTATGGCTACACCTTC. Translating it yields CASSLTEQGPSNYGYTF. The chain uses TRBV12-3 or TRBV12-4 and TRBJ1-2, with TRBD1 matching 7 bases. The ends lost 2 bases at V and 0 bases at J; junction bases unmatched: 9. The CDR3 has 17 residues.

At least ten counts were recorded for this clonotype. In DNA, the CDR3 is TGTGCCAGCAGTTTAATAGCGGGGGCCTACAATGAGCAGTTCTTC. Protein sequence: CASSLIAGAYNEQFF. The chain joins TRBV28 to TRBJ2-1; 9 bases agree with TRBD2. The V and J ends lost 2 bases and 2 bases, in that order; junction bases with no gene match: 1. The germline CDR1 and CDR2 sequences are MDHEN and SYDVKM. This CDR3 is 15 amino acids long.

The chain combines TRBV12-3 or TRBV12-4 with TRBJ2-5, with a possible D match to TRBD2 (6 bases). The V end was cut by 6 bases, the J end by 5 bases, with 16 bases between. CDR3 length: 14 amino acids. This chain's CDR3 is CASSPTPGVETQYF. In nucleotides, the CDR3 is TGTGCCAGCAGCCCTACGCCGGGGGTGGAGACCCAGTACTTC.

This clonotype was recorded at least ten times. This chain links TRBV19 with TRBJ1-6; D is unresolved. Looked up from germline, CDR1 is LNHDA and CDR2 is SQIVND (reference sequence). The CDR3 is made up of 13 amino acids. Deletions cut 6 bases from V and 8 bases from J, with 11 bases between. CDR3 coding DNA: TGTGCCAGTAGGGGGTTTTTGGATTCACCCCTCCACTTT. Translated: CASRGFLDSPLHF.

In this sample, this clonotype turned up many times. This rearrangement joins TRBV28 to TRBJ1-2; a possible D gene is TRBD1 (5 bases). The CDR3 loop spans 16 amino acids. Between the trimmed V and J ends, which lost 5 bases and 4 bases, there was a span of 20 bases. Germline V gene lookup returns CDR1 MDHEN and CDR2 SYDVKM. The CDR3 spells CASSRYDGRAAYGYTF. CDR3 nucleotide sequence: TGTGCCAGCAGTCGTTATGACGGCAGGGCAGCCTATGGCTACACCTTC.

This clonotype was seen ten or more times. The chain has TRBV20-1 and TRBJ1-1; D not resolved. This CDR3 is 14 amino acids long. V was clipped by 1 base and J by 1 base, with 10 bases between them. Germline CDR1 is DFQATT and CDR2 is SNEGSKA (reference sequence). CDR3 loop: CSARGIRGNTEAFF. CDR3 nucleotides: TGCAGTGCTAGAGGAATTCGGGGGAACACTGAAGCTTTCTTT.

This clonotype came up many times. This sequence joins TRBV20-1 and TRBJ2-7; the D gene is possibly TRBD1 (5 bases). The CDR3 is 13 amino acids. The germline V and J ends were trimmed by 0 bases and 4 bases, with 10 bases remaining between them. From germline, CDR1 is DFQATT and CDR2 SNEGSKA (reference sequence). The CDR3 DNA is TGCAGTGCTAGAGAGGGGCAGATTTACGAGCAGTACTTC. Translated, it gives CSAREGQIYEQYF.

This clonotype came up many times. The rearrangement links TRBV5-1 to TRBJ2-7; no firm D call. This CDR3 is built from 14 residues. Germline CDR1 and CDR2: SGHRS and YFSETQ. V lost 0 bases, J lost 3 bases, and 10 bases lay in between. The CDR3 protein is CASSLAGQNYEQYF. CDR3 DNA sequence: TGCGCCAGCAGCTTGGCCGGTCAGAACTACGAGCAGTACTTC.

This clonotype was seen at least ten times. The chain uses TRBV7-2 and TRBJ2-6; D ambiguous. Germline loops: CDR1 SGHTA, CDR2 FQGNSA. The V gene lost 5 bases and the J gene lost 6 bases, with 17 bases spanning the gap. The CDR3 length is 16 residues. The CDR3 region has the DNA TGTGCCAGCAGCACCCCACAAGGTGGCCTGGCCAACGTCCTGACTTTC. Its translation is CASSTPQGGLANVLTF.

This clonotype came up many times. The J gene is TRBJ2-6, the V gene TRBV28; D is perhaps TRBD1 or TRBD2 (5 bases each). The CDR3 loop spans 15 amino acids. Germline V CDR1 and CDR2: MDHEN, SYDVKM. V was trimmed by 8 bases and J by 4 bases, leaving 15 bases between them. The CDR3 protein is CASVEGKAGANVLTF. The CDR3 coding sequence is TGTGCCAGCGTTGAGGGGAAGGCCGGGGCCAACGTCCTGACTTTC.

J is TRBJ1-5 and V is TRBV5-1, with 8 bases identical to TRBD1. V was pared by 4 bases and J by 5 bases, with 5 bases of the junction left unmatched. Germline V gene sequence: CDR1 SGHRS, CDR2 YFSETQ. The CDR3 has 14 residues. As DNA, the CDR3 is TGCGCCAGCAGCCTGGACAGGGTCGATCAGCCCCAGCATTTT. Residues: CASSLDRVDQPQHF.

This clonotype was detected only a few times. The CDR3 reads CASRFESSGNTIYF. CDR3 sequence (DNA): TGTGCCAGTAGATTCGAGAGCTCTGGAAACACCATATATTTT. V gene TRBV19 combines with J gene TRBJ1-3; D is unresolved. This CDR3 is 14 amino acids long. Trimming stripped 6 bases from V and 0 bases from J, with 9 bases between. The germline V gene has CDR1 LNHDA and CDR2 SQIVND (reference sequence). Combining the CDR3 with reference TRBV19 and TRBJ1-3 gives the whole variable domain DGGITQSPKYLFRKEGQNVTLSCEQNLNHDAMYWYRQDPGQGLRLIYYSQIVNDFQKGDIAEGYSVSREKKESFPLTVTSAQKNPTAFYLCASRFESSGNTIYFGEGSWLTVV.

This clonotype showed up many times. In DNA, the CDR3 is TGCGCCAGCAGCTTGGGGACAGGGGGCGGTTCACCCCTCCACTTT. Translation: CASSLGTGGGSPLHF. J is TRBJ1-6 and V is TRBV5-1; 11 bases align to TRBD1. CDR3 length: 15 amino acids. Trimming cost V 0 bases and J 9 bases; bases outside gene matches: 2. Germline loops: CDR1 SGHRS, CDR2 YFSETQ.

This clonotype occurred many times. This chain joins TRBV20-1 and TRBJ2-3; D gene uncertain. This CDR3 region has 15 residues. Germline V gene lookup returns CDR1 DFQATT and CDR2 SNEGSKA (reference sequence). Trimming took 6 bases from V and 0 from J, leaving 16 bases between them. The CDR3 spells CSAPGASPSTDTQYF. In DNA, the CDR3 is TGCAGTGCCCCCGGCGCTAGTCCCAGCACAGATACGCAGTATTTT.

The chain recombines TRBV20-1 with TRBJ1-1, with D hard to call. V lost 3 bases, J lost 5 bases, and 22 bases lay in between. Germline V gives CDR1 DFQATT, CDR2 SNEGSKA (reference sequence). This CDR3 is built from 16 residues. Here the CDR3 DNA reads TGCAGTGCTAGTATAGCCCGGGTGATTTTGGGAACTGAAGCTTTCTTT. It codes for CSASIARVILGTEAFF.

This clonotype was seen many times. This sequence joins TRBV20-1 and TRBJ1-3; maybe TRBD1 (5 bases). The germline CDR1 and CDR2 sequences are DFQATT and SNEGSKA (reference sequence). CDR3 size: 13 residues. Trimming took off 5 bases at V and 2 bases at J, with 10 bases between the two ends. CDR3 DNA sequence: TGCAGTGCTGAGACAGTCGCTGGAAACACCATATATTTT. Amino acid sequence: CSAETVAGNTIYF.

Many counts were recorded for this clonotype. J is TRBJ2-7 and V is TRBV10-2; D not certain. Trimming removed 8 bases from V and 4 bases from J, with 21 bases in between. From germline, CDR1 is WSHSY and CDR2 SAAADI. The CDR3 length is 15 residues. CDR3: CASGQVKGSTYEQYF. CDR3 DNA: TGCGCCAGCGGCCAAGTGAAAGGATCGACGTACGAGCAGTACTTC.

This clonotype was seen a handful of times. A much larger clone differs by one base, so this may be a read error. This chain's CDR3 is CPSSSSTGPNTQYF. The CDR3 nucleotides are TGTCCCAGCAGTTCCTCGACAGGACCGAATACGCAGTATTTT. V is TRBV6-6 and J is TRBJ2-3; tentative D call: TRBD1 (6 bases). Germline CDR1 reads MNHNY; CDR2 reads SVGAGI (reference sequence). This CDR3 contains 14 residues.

This clonotype was counted many times. The chain employs TRBV7-2 and TRBJ1-1; TRBD1 is a possible D gene (6 bases). The V gene lost 2 bases and the J gene lost 4 bases, with 11 bases spanning the gap. Germline CDR1 and CDR2: SGHTA and FQGNSA. The length of the CDR3 is 14 residues. CDR3 sequence (DNA): TGTGCCAGCAGCTTACCGGGACACGGCACTGAAGCTTTCTTT. It is translated as CASSLPGHGTEAFF.

This clonotype has at least ten counts. CDR3 region: CASSIRTAAETQYF. The CDR3 DNA reads as TGTGCCAGCAGCATAAGGACTGCCGCAGAGACCCAGTACTTC. V and J are TRBV5-5 and TRBJ2-5, with a tentative D call TRBD2 (5 bases). Between the trimmed V and J ends, which lost 4 bases and 4 bases, there was a span of 14 bases. The CDR3 length is 14 residues. Germline CDR1 SGHKS, CDR2 YYEKEE (reference sequence).

This clonotype has at least ten counts. The chain combines TRBV6-2 or TRBV6-3 with TRBJ2-5; D may be TRBD2 (6 bases). Germline V gene data show CDR1 as MNHEY and CDR2 as SVGEGT. V dropped 8 bases and J dropped 2 bases, with 9 bases sitting between them. The CDR3 contains 12 residues. The CDR3 region is CASGGLQETQYF. CDR3 nucleotides: TGTGCCAGCGGGGGACTGCAAGAGACCCAGTACTTC.